The entry below gives a single TCR beta chain sequence along with its context. The data stem from a study of OX40 agonist ivuxolimab in advanced cancers. The germline V and J ends were trimmed by 7 bases and 5 bases, with 17 bases remaining between them. Germline CDR1 SGHTA, CDR2 FQGNSA. This CDR3 spans 15 amino acids. Assay used: immunoSEQ multiplex PCR; TCRdb lists only in-frame clones, some missing. The table shows 55,000 to 85,000 clones, with 80% to 90% occurring only once. The rearrangement uses TRBV7-2 and TRBJ1-4, with D tentatively TRBD1 (6 bases). This clonotype was sampled from an adult with an advanced solid tumor such as melanoma, head and neck, liver or kidney cancer. Sequencing was performed on CD4+ or CD8+ T cells sorted from blood, taken in a trial of the OX40 agonist ivuxolimab. CDR3 region: CASTPGGAGNEKLFF. CDR3 DNA: TGTGCCAGCACACCGGGGGGGGCCGGGAATGAAAAACTGTTTTTT.